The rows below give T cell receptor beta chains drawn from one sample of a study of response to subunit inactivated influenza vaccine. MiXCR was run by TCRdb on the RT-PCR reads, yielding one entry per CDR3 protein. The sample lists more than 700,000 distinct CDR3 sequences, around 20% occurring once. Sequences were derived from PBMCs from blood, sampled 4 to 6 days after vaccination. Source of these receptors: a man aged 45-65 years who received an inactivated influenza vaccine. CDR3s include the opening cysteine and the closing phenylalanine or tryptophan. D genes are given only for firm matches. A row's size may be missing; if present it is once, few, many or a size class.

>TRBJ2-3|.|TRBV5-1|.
CASSLAWRSTDTQYF
TGCGCCAGCAGCTTGGCCTGGCGCAGCACAGATACGCAGTATTTT
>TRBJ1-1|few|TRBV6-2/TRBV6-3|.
CASSYSFPGDTEAFF
TGTGCCAGCAGTTACTCTTTCCCCGGGGACACTGAAGCTTTCTTT
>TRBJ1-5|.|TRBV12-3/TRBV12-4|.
CASTTGRGLQPQHF
TGTGCCAGCACGACCGGGAGGGGACTTCAGCCCCAGCATTTT
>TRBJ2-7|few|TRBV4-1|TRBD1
CASSPESGQGLSYEQYF
TGCGCCAGCAGCCCGGAGAGTGGACAGGGACTGTCCTACGAGCAGTACTTC
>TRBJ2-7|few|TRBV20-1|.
CSARPGGMNEQYF
TGCAGTGCTAGACCTGGGGGCATGAACGAGCAGTACTTC
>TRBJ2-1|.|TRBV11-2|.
CASSLGQPYEQFF
TGTGCCAGCAGCTTAGGCCAGCCCTATGAGCAGTTCTTC
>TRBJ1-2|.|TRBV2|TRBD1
CARNLGQADYGYTF
TGTGCCAGAAATCTAGGACAGGCCGACTATGGCTACACCTTC
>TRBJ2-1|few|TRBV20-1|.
CSARPSRGTYNEQFF
TGCAGTGCTAGGCCCTCCAGAGGAACCTACAATGAGCAGTTCTTC
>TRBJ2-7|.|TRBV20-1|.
CSARSGGVPYEQYF
TGCAGTGCTAGATCTGGGGGCGTCCCCTACGAGCAGTACTTC
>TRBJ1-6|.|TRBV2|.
CASSDRTSPLHF
TGTGCCAGCAGTGACAGAACCTCACCCCTCCACTTT
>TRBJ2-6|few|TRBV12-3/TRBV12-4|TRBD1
CASSFYRGRAGANVLTF
TGTGCCAGCAGTTTTTACAGGGGGCGAGCTGGGGCCAACGTCCTGACTTTC
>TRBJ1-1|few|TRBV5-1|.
CASSWGRGNTEAFF
TGCGCCAGCAGCTGGGGGCGGGGGAACACTGAAGCTTTCTTT
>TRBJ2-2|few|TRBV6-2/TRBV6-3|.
CASRNTQKAGELFF
TGTGCCAGCAGGAACACACAGAAGGCCGGGGAGCTGTTTTTT
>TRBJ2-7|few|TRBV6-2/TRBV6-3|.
CASTKTGFEQYF
TGTGCCAGCACTAAAACAGGGTTTGAGCAGTACTTC
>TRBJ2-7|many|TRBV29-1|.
CSVEWGAKEQYF
TGCAGCGTTGAGTGGGGGGCGAAAGAGCAGTACTTC
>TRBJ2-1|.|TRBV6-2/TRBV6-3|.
CASSYRGALLYNEQFF
TGTGCCAGCAGTTACCGGGGGGCCCTGCTCTACAATGAGCAGTTCTTC
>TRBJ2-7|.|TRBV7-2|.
CASSLGRGGLGEQYF
TGTGCCAGCAGCTTAGGAAGGGGGGGTCTCGGCGAGCAGTACTTC
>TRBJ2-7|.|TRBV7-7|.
CASSLGPGHYEQYF
TGTGCTAGCAGCTTAGGGCCAGGGCACTACGAGCAGTACTTC
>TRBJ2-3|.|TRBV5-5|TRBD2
CASSYTGTSGARDTQYF
TGTGCCAGCAGCTATACCGGGACTAGCGGGGCCAGGGATACGCAGTATTTT
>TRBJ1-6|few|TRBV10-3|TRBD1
CATRDRENSPLHF
TGTGCCACCCGGGACAGGGAGAATTCACCCCTCCACTTT
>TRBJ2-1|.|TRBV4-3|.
CASSQEWDGGPIYNEQFF
TGCGCCAGCAGCCAAGAGTGGGACGGGGGGCCGATTTACAATGAGCAGTTCTTC
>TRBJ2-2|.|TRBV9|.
CASSGNFANTGELFF
TGTGCCAGCAGCGGAAATTTCGCGAACACCGGGGAGCTGTTTTTT
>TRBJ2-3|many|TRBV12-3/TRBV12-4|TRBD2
CASSLASGSTDTQYF
TGTGCCAGCAGTTTAGCTAGCGGGAGCACAGATACGCAGTATTTT
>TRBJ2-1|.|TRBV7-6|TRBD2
CASSLLVGGRDEQFF
TGTGCCAGCAGCCTGCTGGTTGGCGGGAGAGATGAGCAGTTCTTC
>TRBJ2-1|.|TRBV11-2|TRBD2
CAISLDPSGGEQFF
TGTGCCATCAGCTTAGACCCTAGCGGGGGGGAGCAGTTCTTC
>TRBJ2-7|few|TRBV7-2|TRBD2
CASSLAGTSGRAYEQYF
TGTGCCAGCAGCTTAGCAGGGACTAGCGGGAGGGCCTACGAGCAGTACTTC
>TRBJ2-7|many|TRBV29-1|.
CSVEGLRVLTHEQYF
TGCAGCGTTGAAGGATTGAGGGTATTAACCCACGAGCAGTACTTC
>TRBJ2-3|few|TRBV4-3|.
CASSQDYSFGGYTDTQYF
TGCGCCAGCAGCCAAGATTATAGTTTTGGCGGATACACAGATACGCAGTATTTT
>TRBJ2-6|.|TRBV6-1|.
CASGGFGANVLTF
TGTGCCAGCGGTGGGTTTGGGGCCAACGTCCTGACTTTC
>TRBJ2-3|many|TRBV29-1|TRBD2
CSVARLAGTDTQYF
TGCAGCGTTGCAAGACTAGCGGGCACAGATACGCAGTATTTT
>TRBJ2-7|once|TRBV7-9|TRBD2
CASSPPSGGASEQYF
TGTGCCAGCAGCCCGCCTAGCGGGGGGGCGTCCGAGCAGTACTTC
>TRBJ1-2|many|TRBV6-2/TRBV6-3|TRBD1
CASSYSGPTGNGYTF
TGTGCCAGCAGTTACTCCGGCCCGACAGGGAATGGCTACACCTTC
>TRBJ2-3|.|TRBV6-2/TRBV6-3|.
CASSSRGLVSTDTQYF
TGTGCCAGCAGTTCCCGGGGACTCGTAAGCACAGATACGCAGTATTTT
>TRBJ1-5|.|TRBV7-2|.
CASTKPGSDQPQHF
TGTGCCAGCACCAAACCTGGGAGCGATCAGCCCCAGCATTTT
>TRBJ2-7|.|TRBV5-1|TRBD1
CASSFTSGTGGGEQYF
TGCGCCAGCAGTTTCACCTCCGGGACAGGGGGCGGCGAGCAGTACTTC
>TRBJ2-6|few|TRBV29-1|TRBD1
CSVRDRVSNVLTF
TGCAGCGTGAGGGACAGGGTGTCCAACGTCCTGACTTTC
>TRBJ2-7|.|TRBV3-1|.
CASSQRGIEQYF
TGTGCCAGCAGCCAACGCGGGATCGAGCAGTACTTC
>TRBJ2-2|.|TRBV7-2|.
CASNSLGVGLNTGELFF
TGTGCCAGCAACTCCCTTGGGGTGGGGCTGAACACCGGGGAGCTGTTTTTT
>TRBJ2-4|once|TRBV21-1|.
CASIVRGEAKNIQYF
TGTGCCAGCATAGTAAGGGGGGAAGCCAAAAACATTCAGTACTTC
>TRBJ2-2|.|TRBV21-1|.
CASSKNSTPQNTGELFF
TGTGCCAGCAGCAAAAACAGCACTCCCCAGAACACCGGGGAGCTGTTTTTT
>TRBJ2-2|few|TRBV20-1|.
CSARRTTNTGELFF
TGCAGTGCTAGGCGGACAACGAACACCGGGGAGCTGTTTTTT
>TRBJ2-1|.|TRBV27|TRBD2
CASSPLTSGGLNEQFF
TGTGCCAGCAGTCCGCTGACTAGCGGGGGGCTCAATGAGCAGTTCTTC
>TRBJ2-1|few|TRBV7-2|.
CASSLYESSSYNEQFF
TGTGCCAGCAGCTTATATGAGAGCAGCTCCTACAATGAGCAGTTCTTC